This section outlines one T cell receptor (beta chain) sequence together with its context. What it recognizes is unknown. This entry belongs to a study of T cell responses to AZD1222 COVID-19 vaccine. This CDR3 contains 11 residues. The V end lost 7 bases, the J end lost 8 bases, and 9 bases lay between the germline ends. Only in-frame clones appear in the TCRdb table, and some are missing; sequencing was by immunoSEQ multiplex PCR. The sample contains about 73,000 clones, about 88% of which appear only once. Regarding the study as a whole: Without day 14 samples, only post-peak T cell repertoires were studied.

The TCR sequence derives from an adult who received the AZD1222 COVID-19 vaccine. The starting material was peripheral blood, obtained 28 days after the second AZD1222 dose. This sequence joins TRBV12-3 or TRBV12-4 and TRBJ2-1; D call uncertain. The CDR3 is CASMRLYEQFF. CDR3 nucleotide sequence: TGTGCCAGCATGCGGCTGTATGAGCAGTTCTTC.